This is a list of T cell receptor beta chains from one sample in a study of T cell clusters in autoimmune cytopenias. TCRdb derives one entry per CDR3 protein from the multiplex PCR reads, leaving out DNA. The data show over 7,000 distinct CDR3 sequences, and the top ten clones hold roughly 3%. The source material was peripheral blood. The receptors originated from a human donor with an autoimmune cytopenia or autoimmune hepatitis (not recorded which). Each CDR3 is given with its conserved first and last residue. A row's size may be missing; if present it is once, few, many or a size class.

V	J	size	CDR3
TRBV7-6	TRBJ1-3	medium-sized	CASSLGQGGGNTIYF
TRBV7-6	TRBJ2-1	medium-sized	CASSSSGGYNEQFF
TRBV6-5	TRBJ2-2	medium-sized	CASRSGVNTGELFF
TRBV11-2	TRBJ2-2	NA	CASSWGKGAGTGELFF
TRBV19	TRBJ2-7	medium-sized	CASSIGRLYEQYF
TRBV5-6	TRBJ2-3	NA	CASRRGSTDTQYF
TRBV19	TRBJ1-5	medium-sized	CASSIVGPAEDQPQHF
TRBV19	TRBJ1-6	medium-sized	CASNMGQYTSPLHF
TRBV19	TRBJ1-5	NA	CASRSLIRESNQPQHF
TRBV18	TRBJ2-4	NA	CASSRAKNIQYF
TRBV5-1	TRBJ2-1	NA	CASSQQGDEQFF
TRBV28	TRBJ1-2	medium-sized	CASSPTVQNYGYTF
TRBV27	TRBJ1-2	medium-sized	CASRGGGEYGYTF
TRBV5-5	TRBJ2-3	medium-sized	CASSFSTDTQYF
TRBV5-6	TRBJ2-3	medium-sized	CASSLLAGARTDTQYF
TRBV15	TRBJ2-7	medium-sized	CATSFRDNYEQYF
TRBV29-1	TRBJ1-4	medium-sized	CSVEEALGDEKLFF